This T cell receptor beta chain is from a study of blood T cell repertoires in COVID-19. The CDR3 is 12 amino acids. CDR1 and CDR2 (germline): KGHSH, LQKENI. V was pared by 4 bases and J by 5 bases, with 7 bases between. Here immunoSEQ multiplex PCR was the method, and the copy in TCRdb shows in-frame clones only, minus some. Here the sample spans roughly 200,000 clones, around 89% being singletons. The TCR was taken from a man aged 25-45 years who had recovered from COVID-19. V usage is TRBV18 and J usage is TRBJ2-3; D is ambiguous. Sequencing was carried out using PBMCs or T cells enriched from blood (not recorded which). The CDR3 DNA sequence: TGTGCCAGCTCACGAGACTTAGATACGCAGTATTTT. Translation gives CASSRDLDTQYF. The complete variable domain, with remaining parts taken from reference TRBV18 and TRBJ2-3, reads NAGVMQNPRHLVRRRGQEARLRCSPMKGHSHVYWYRQLPEEGLKFMVYLQKENIIDESGMPKERFSAEFPKEGPSILRIQQVVRGDSAAYFCASSRDLDTQYFGPGTRLTVL.